Sequencing of this TCR beta chain was carried out in a study of tumor and adjacent non-tumor tissue in lung cancer. Turning to the study itself: The patients, roughly eleven men and a few women, were about 31 to 76 with stage I to III disease.

This clonotype has ten or more counts. The J segment lost 8 bases and the V segment lost 7 bases, leaving 11 bases of the junction unmatched. The CDR3 loop spans 13 amino acids. Germline assignment: CDR1 DFQATT and CDR2 SNEGSKA (reference sequence). This sample's RNA came from whole unsorted tissue. Three rounds of nested PCR, following a modified ARM-PCR protocol, produced the TCRbeta library. TCRdb re-derived calls from the multiplex PCR reads in MiXCR, one entry per CDR3 protein. The sample contains some 120,000 distinct CDR3 sequences, approximately 66% of which appear only once. The sequencing sample was made of lung tumor tissue. The sequence came from a man aged 30 to 45 with non-small cell lung cancer. V and J are TRBV20-1 and TRBJ1-2; TRBD1 matches at 9 bases. CDR3 bases: TGCAGTGGGAGCGGGACAGGGAAAAGGGGCTACACCTTC. This encodes CSGSGTGKRGYTF.